Presented here are 32 T cell receptor beta chains from one specimen sequenced in a study of T cell responses to AZD1222 COVID-19 vaccine. The data were produced by immunoSEQ multiplex PCR, yet TCRdb's version contains in-frame clones alone and is incomplete. The table records approximately 150,000 clones, about 92% of them present only once. The sample here was peripheral blood, taken on day 0 of AZD1222 vaccination. All receptors derive from an adult in good health.

This rearrangement joins TRBV5-5 to TRBJ1-2; 9 nucleotides match TRBD1. The germline V gene has CDR1 SGHKS and CDR2 YYEKEE (reference sequence). This CDR3 has 14 residues. Unmatched junction bases numbered 5, after V lost 1 base and J lost 7 bases. The CDR3 nucleotides read TGTGCCAGCAGCTTGTCGACAGGGGGAAGTGGCTACACCTTC. It codes for CASSLSTGGSGYTF.

This chain connects TRBV30 to TRBJ2-5; the D is unclear. Germline values: CDR1 GTSNPN, CDR2 SVGIG (reference sequence). This CDR3 comprises 14 residues. Trimming removed 4 bases from V and 1 base from J, with 13 bases in between. The CDR3 spells CAWTPVSGQETQYF. The CDR3 DNA is TGTGCCTGGACACCAGTTTCGGGCCAAGAGACCCAGTACTTC.

This clone came up once. The V and J genes are TRBV2 and TRBJ2-3; TRBD2 matches at 8 bases. Germline V lookup: CDR1 SNHLY, CDR2 FYNNEI. This CDR3 comprises 12 residues. The V gene end was trimmed by 0 bases and the J gene end by 14 bases; junction bases not matched to a gene: 4. CDR3 sequence reads: CASSEATSDRYF. Written as DNA, the CDR3 is TGTGCCAGCAGTGAAGCGACTAGCGACCGGTATTTT.

J is TRBJ2-1 and V is TRBV13; 7 nucleotides match TRBD1. CDR1 and CDR2 from the germline V gene are PRHDT and FYEKMQ (reference sequence). CDR3 size: 15 residues. Trimming removed 5 bases from V and 7 bases from J; junction bases left unmatched: 11. CDR3 DNA sequence: TGTGCCAGCAGCCCGATCGGGACAGAAACTAATGAGCAGTTCTTC. It translates to CASSPIGTETNEQFF.

This clone occurred a few times. The rearrangement links TRBV3-1 (or the pseudogene TRBV3-2) to TRBJ2-1; no clear D. Germline lookup yields CDR1 LGHDT and CDR2 YNNKEL (reference sequence). This CDR3 is built from 15 residues. V was shortened by 4 bases and J by 4 bases, with 14 bases between the two germline ends. The CDR3 sequence: CASSPRPTGYNEQFF. CDR3 nucleotide sequence: TGTGCCAGCAGCCCGAGACCGACGGGTTACAATGAGCAGTTCTTC.

The chain combines TRBV27 with TRBJ2-1, with TRBD2 matching 9 bases. The V segment lost 2 bases and the J segment 2 bases; nucleotides outside the gene matches: 7. The germline gives CDR1 MNHEY, CDR2 SMNVEV (reference sequence). The CDR3 contains 17 residues. The CDR3 reads CASSLDYSGRTYNEQFF. CDR3 sequence (DNA): TGTGCCAGCAGTTTAGACTACAGCGGGAGGACCTACAATGAGCAGTTCTTC.

The chain combines TRBV27 with TRBJ1-5; tentatively, D is TRBD1 (5 bases). V was shortened by 6 bases and J by 1 base, with 7 bases between the two germline ends. In germline, CDR1 is MNHEY, CDR2 SMNVEV (reference sequence). The CDR3 runs to 13 residues. The CDR3 DNA follows: TGTGCCAGCAGCGGGGGAAGCAATCAGCCCCAGCATTTT. Translated: CASSGGSNQPQHF.

J is TRBJ1-1 and V is TRBV6-5, with D maybe TRBD1 (5 bases). Germline V gives CDR1 MNHEY, CDR2 SVGAGI. The CDR3 length is 15 residues. The V gene lost 1 base and the J gene lost 2 bases, with 11 bases spanning the gap. Written as DNA, the CDR3 is TGTGCCAGCAGTTACTTGGCCCAGGGAAACACTGAAGCTTTCTTT. Amino acid sequence: CASSYLAQGNTEAFF.

This rearrangement joins TRBV7-9 to TRBJ2-5; 7 bases are a match to TRBD2. Looked up from germline, CDR1 is SEHNR and CDR2 is FQNEAQ (reference sequence). V lost 4 bases, J lost 4 bases, and 12 bases stayed unmatched. The CDR3 spans 16 residues. In DNA form, the CDR3 reads TGTGCCAGCAGCTCCACAGCGGGATCACTCAGAGAGACCCAGTACTTC. Encoded protein: CASSSTAGSLRETQYF.

J is TRBJ2-3 and V is TRBV25-1; 16 nucleotides agree with TRBD2. The V and J ends lost 3 bases and 7 bases, in that order; junction bases with no gene match: 7. The CDR3 is 17 residues long. Germline CDR1 MGHDK, CDR2 SYGVNS. CDR3 coding DNA: TGTGCCAGCAGTGATCCGGGACTAGCGGGAGGGATGAATACGCAGTATTTT. This translates into CASSDPGLAGGMNTQYF.

This clone was seen only once. The chain is built from TRBV6-1 and TRBJ1-3, with 7 bases identical to TRBD1. Germline V CDR1 and CDR2: MNHNS, SASEGT. The CDR3 contains 19 residues. V dropped 4 bases and J dropped 0; count of bases not matched to a gene: 15. CDR3: CASSARDRLSPLSGNTIYF. CDR3 nucleotide sequence: TGTGCCAGCAGTGCCCGGGACAGATTATCCCCACTCTCTGGAAACACCATATATTTT.

This clone has only one observation. The genes are TRBV5-1 and TRBJ2-5; a weak D match, TRBD2 (6 bases). The CDR3 runs to 14 residues. The germline CDR1 and CDR2 sequences are SGHRS and YFSETQ. Trimming stripped 4 bases from V and 2 bases from J, with 12 bases between. The CDR3 spells CASSPGTQQETQYF. CDR3 bases: TGCGCCAGCAGCCCCGGGACTCAACAAGAGACCCAGTACTTC.

The chain uses TRBV7-9 and TRBJ2-5; no definite D call. V lost 5 bases to trimming and J lost 2 bases, with 6 bases between them. Germline V gives CDR1 SEHNR, CDR2 FQNEAQ (reference sequence). The CDR3 spans 12 residues. This CDR3 is CASSPTQETQYF. DNA of the CDR3: TGTGCCAGCAGCCCGACGCAAGAGACCCAGTACTTC.

The rearrangement uses TRBV11-2 and TRBJ2-1; 8 nucleotides agree with TRBD2. The germline V gene encodes CDR1 SGHAT and CDR2 FQNNGV. The CDR3 runs 17 residues. V dropped 2 bases and J dropped 1; count of bases not matched to a gene: 7. This CDR3 reads CASSLRTSGPSYNEQFF. The CDR3 DNA reads TGTGCCAGCAGCTTACGCACTAGCGGTCCGTCCTACAATGAGCAGTTCTTC.

The chain is built from TRBV10-1 and TRBJ2-3, with TRBD1 matching 7 bases. The V segment lost 5 bases and the J segment 4 bases; nucleotides outside the gene matches: 0. The CDR3 runs to 12 residues. The germline CDR1 and CDR2 sequences are WNHNN and SYGVQD (reference sequence). The CDR3 DNA reads as TGCGCCAGCAGTCAGGGGGCAGATACGCAGTATTTT. Residues: CASSQGADTQYF.

This chain uses TRBV7-9 with TRBJ1-1; D is uncertain. The V gene lost 5 bases and the J gene lost 1 base, with 5 bases spanning the gap. This CDR3 has 12 amino acids. CDR1 is SEHNR and CDR2 is FQNEAQ in the germline V gene (reference sequence). In DNA form, the CDR3 reads TGTGCCAGCAGCATCAAGAACACTGAAGCTTTCTTT. This codes for CASSIKNTEAFF. Full variable domain (outside the CDR3, taken from reference TRBV7-9 and TRBJ1-1): DTGVSQNPRHKITKRGQNVTFRCDPISEHNRLYWYRQTLGQGPEFLTYFQNEAQLEKSRLLSDRFSAERPKGSFSTLEIQRTEQGDSAMYLCASSIKNTEAFFGQGTRLTVV.

V usage is TRBV4-1 and J usage is TRBJ1-3, with D possibly matching TRBD1 (5 bases). The CDR3 runs 19 residues. Per germline, CDR1 MGHRA and CDR2 YSYEKL. V gave up 0 bases and J gave up 0 bases, with 18 bases separating them. CDR3 residues: CASSQERGRDVRSGNTIYF. DNA of the CDR3: TGCGCCAGCAGCCAAGAGAGGGGCCGCGACGTTCGCTCTGGAAACACCATATATTTT.

The V gene is TRBV4-1, the J gene TRBJ2-3; 11 bases map to TRBD2. With 0 bases clipped from V and 6 bases from J, the junction kept 14 bases outside the gene matches. CDR1 and CDR2 from the germline V gene are MGHRA and YSYEKL. The CDR3 extends over 19 amino acids. The DNA of the CDR3 is TGCGCCAGCAGCCAAGACCCGACGGTAGCGGGAGGGCCCCGCGATACGCAGTATTTT. It specifies CASSQDPTVAGGPRDTQYF.

The chain carries TRBV10-2 and TRBJ1-2; unclear D gene. CDR1 and CDR2 (germline): WSHSY, SAAADI. The CDR3 totals 13 residues. V lost 2 bases to trimming and J lost 7 bases, with 11 bases between them. The CDR3 here is CASSERRDLGYTF. The CDR3 nucleotides read TGCGCCAGCAGTGAGAGGAGGGATCTTGGCTACACCTTC.

This clone has at least ten counts. The genes are TRBV19 and TRBJ2-7; D is undetermined. The CDR3 extends over 14 amino acids. The germline V gene has CDR1 LNHDA and CDR2 SQIVND (reference sequence). V gave up 5 bases and J gave up 0 bases, with 11 bases separating them. CDR3 in DNA: TGTGCCAGTAGTCACAGTTCTAGCTCCTACGAGCAGTACTTC. Translation: CASSHSSSSYEQYF.

This clone was seen only once. This chain connects TRBV7-9 to TRBJ1-5; unclear D gene. CDR1 SEHNR and CDR2 FQNEAQ come from the germline V gene (reference sequence). This CDR3 has 13 amino acids. The V and J ends lost 5 bases and 2 bases respectively, with 7 bases between them. In DNA, the CDR3 is TGTGCCAGCAGCCAAAGCGGCAATCAGCCCCAGCATTTT. This gives the protein CASSQSGNQPQHF.

V usage is TRBV19 and J usage is TRBJ1-6; possible D gene TRBD1, 6 bases. Looked up from germline, CDR1 is LNHDA and CDR2 is SQIVND (reference sequence). The length of the CDR3 is 14 residues. V dropped 5 bases and J dropped 5 bases, with 10 bases sitting between them. Here the CDR3 DNA reads TGTGCCAGTAGTCACCGGACAGATAATTCACCCCTCCACTTT. Protein: CASSHRTDNSPLHF.

The genes are TRBV30 and TRBJ1-1; 7 positions match TRBD1. The germline CDR1 and CDR2 sequences are GTSNPN and SVGIG (reference sequence). The CDR3 totals 12 residues. The V gene end was trimmed by 5 bases and the J gene end by 1 base; junction bases not matched to a gene: 1. This chain's CDR3 is CAWGTANTEAFF. For the CDR3, the DNA is TGTGCCTGGGGGACAGCGAACACTGAAGCTTTCTTT.

The chain has TRBV5-6 and TRBJ1-6, with 10 bases aligning to TRBD1. Trimming at V came to 0 bases and at J to 9 bases, leaving 3 bases not matched to a gene. The CDR3 spans 15 residues. Germline assignment: CDR1 SGHDT and CDR2 YYEEEE. This CDR3 is CASSLVGQGFSPLHF. The CDR3 region has the DNA TGTGCCAGCAGCTTGGTGGGACAGGGGTTTTCACCCCTCCACTTT.

The V call is TRBV5-1, the J call TRBJ2-7; D not resolved. V was trimmed by 0 bases and J by 1 base, leaving 5 bases between them. This CDR3 has 13 amino acids. CDR1 and CDR2 from the germline V gene are SGHRS and YFSETQ. The CDR3 bases are TGCGCCAGCAGCTTGGCCCGGTCCTACGAGCAGTACTTC. Translating it yields CASSLARSYEQYF.

The chain has TRBV29-1 and TRBJ1-2; D unclear. V was pared by 3 bases and J by 3 bases, with 11 bases between. Germline V lookup: CDR1 SQVTM, CDR2 ANQGSEA. This CDR3 is built from 13 residues. The CDR3 spells CSVEREEDYGYTF. Here the CDR3 DNA reads TGCAGCGTTGAGCGGGAGGAGGACTATGGCTACACCTTC.

The chain has TRBV10-3 and TRBJ1-5, with D hard to call. In germline, CDR1 is ENHRY, CDR2 SYGVKD. This CDR3 has 15 amino acids. V dropped 0 bases and J dropped 7 bases, with 13 bases sitting between them. Here the CDR3 reads CAISESERVGQPQHF. Written as DNA, the CDR3 is TGTGCCATCAGTGAGTCGGAGAGGGTAGGACAGCCCCAGCATTTT.

CDR3: CASGSDINMNTEAFF. CDR3 coding DNA: TGTGCTAGTGGGAGTGACATCAACATGAACACTGAAGCTTTCTTT. The rearrangement links TRBV12-5 to TRBJ1-1; D is uncertain. Trimming removed 6 bases from V and 0 bases from J, with 14 bases in between. Germline V gene sequence: CDR1 LGHNT, CDR2 FRNRAP. CDR3 length: 15 amino acids. Combining the CDR3 with reference TRBV12-5 and TRBJ1-1 gives the whole variable domain DARVTQTPRHKVTEMGQEVTMRCQPILGHNTVFWYRQTMMQGLELLAYFRNRAPLDDSGMPKDRFSAEMPDATLATLKIQPSEPRDSAVYFCASGSDINMNTEAFFGQGTRLTVV.

This clone was detected once. CDR3 in amino acids: CASTSPQGWATEAFF. The CDR3 coding sequence is TGTGCCAGCACCTCTCCGCAAGGGTGGGCCACTGAAGCTTTCTTT. This chain uses TRBV6-5 with TRBJ1-1; D remains unclear. V lost 7 bases to trimming and J lost 4 bases, with 19 bases between them. The CDR3 runs 15 residues. Germline assignment: CDR1 MNHEY and CDR2 SVGAGI.

The chain's CDR3 is CASSLEAQPPEQFF. The DNA for the CDR3 is TGTGCCAGCAGCTTGGAGGCTCAGCCGCCTGAGCAGTTCTTC. The chain recombines TRBV5-4 with TRBJ2-1; D remains ambiguous. This CDR3 region has 14 residues. Germline V gene sequence: CDR1 SGHNT, CDR2 YYREEE (reference sequence). Deletions cut 0 bases from V and 9 bases from J, with 13 bases between.

The chain is built from TRBV7-9 and TRBJ2-1; 11 bases map to TRBD2. CDR1 and CDR2 (germline): SEHNR, FQNEAQ (reference sequence). V dropped 4 bases and J dropped 6; count of bases not matched to a gene: 8. This CDR3 comprises 16 residues. The CDR3 loop reads CASSSFGTSGVNEQFF. CDR3 coding DNA: TGTGCCAGCAGCTCGTTCGGGACTAGCGGAGTCAATGAGCAGTTCTTC. Supplemented by reference TRBV7-9 and TRBJ2-1, the full variable domain reads DTGVSQNPRHKITKRGQNVTFRCDPISEHNRLYWYRQTLGQGPEFLTYFQNEAQLEKSRLLSDRFSAERPKGSFSTLEIQRTEQGDSAMYLCASSSFGTSGVNEQFFGPGTRLTVL.

J is TRBJ2-1 and V is TRBV27; 12 nucleotides line up with TRBD2. V gave up 3 bases and J gave up 8 bases; unmatched junction bases: 8. The germline V gene encodes CDR1 MNHEY and CDR2 SMNVEV (reference sequence). The CDR3 totals 16 residues. CDR3 loop: CASSFLGLAGTDEQFF. In nucleotides, the CDR3 is TGTGCCAGCAGTTTCCTCGGACTAGCGGGAACAGATGAGCAGTTCTTC.